This T cell receptor beta chain is from a study of somatic mutations in cytotoxic T cells in rheumatoid arthritis. Study summary: Including V beta1+ cells that were sequenced for TCRB, some T-cell populations stained with V beta antibodies were flow-sorted at nearly 100% purity. General study points: Age was associated with higher CD8+ clonality in rheumatoid arthritis patients, not in healthy controls. No antigen targets were known for the expanded CD8+ clones.

The germline V gene has CDR1 MNHEY and CDR2 SMNVEV (reference sequence). The CDR3 runs 13 residues. V was shortened by 5 bases and J by 0 bases, with 8 bases between the two germline ends. Of note for this clone: Its specificity is unknown.

In the original analysis: When patient CD8+ clones larger than 1% were compared with published virus-specific TCRB sequences, few matched. Only in-frame clones appear in the TCRdb table, and some are missing; sequencing was by immunoSEQ multiplex PCR. V, J and clone size are taken as reported in that table, and D and trimming were inferred from the DNA itself. The sample has 25,000 to 30,000 clones; around 87% are singletons. The TCR was taken from an adult with rheumatoid arthritis. This rearrangement joins TRBV27 to TRBJ2-7; a possible D gene is TRBD2 (6 bases). What was sequenced was CD8+ T cells sorted from blood. The CDR3 region is CASSDGSSYEQYF. The CDR3 nucleotides are TGTGCCAGCAGTGACGGGAGCTCCTACGAGCAGTACTTC.